A selection of T cell receptor beta chains follows, all from one sample in a study of cytomegalovirus exposure and HLA in healthy donors. Sequenced by immunoSEQ multiplex PCR; TCRdb stores in-frame clones only, minus some. The repertoire holds 150,000 to 200,000 clones, with roughly three quarters as singletons. The sample consisted of PBMCs. Every receptor here comes from a woman between 50 and 59 years old in good health and CMV-seropositive. Both conserved end residues are trimmed from each CDR3. The order of the fields is V gene, J gene, CDR3 protein.

V gene: TRBV18; J gene: TRBJ2-1; CDR3 protein: ASSTNSLRMYNEQF
V gene: TRBV12-5; J gene: TRBJ2-2; CDR3 protein: ASGFLLAGGSRTGELF
V gene: TRBV5-5; J gene: TRBJ2-1; CDR3 protein: ASSALQGFNNEQF
V gene: TRBV6-4; J gene: TRBJ2-1; CDR3 protein: ASKGRGLYNEQF
V gene: TRBV2; J gene: TRBJ1-2; CDR3 protein: ASSYLRGSSSGYT
V gene: TRBV5-1; J gene: TRBJ2-5; CDR3 protein: ASSMTGAETQY
V gene: TRBV5-1; J gene: TRBJ2-7; CDR3 protein: ASSTDGTGSYEQY
V gene: TRBV19; J gene: TRBJ2-1; CDR3 protein: ASRASSYNEQF
V gene: TRBV21-1; J gene: TRBJ2-7; CDR3 protein: ASSGRQGTDEQY
V gene: TRBV5-1; J gene: TRBJ2-5; CDR3 protein: ASKRDRGWETQY
V gene: TRBV11-2; J gene: TRBJ1-1; CDR3 protein: ASSLPTGSNTEAF
V gene: TRBV2; J gene: TRBJ2-4; CDR3 protein: ASSEGERGANIQY
V gene: TRBV5-1; J gene: TRBJ2-7; CDR3 protein: ASSFGTGTEKSYEQY
V gene: TRBV5-1; J gene: TRBJ2-4; CDR3 protein: ASSLTLDKNIQY
V gene: TRBV7-9; J gene: TRBJ2-2; CDR3 protein: SSSFGLAGLTGELF
V gene: TRBV4-2; J gene: TRBJ2-3; CDR3 protein: ASSQVKGTTGTQY
V gene: TRBV5-1; J gene: TRBJ2-3; CDR3 protein: ASSLPAGGTDTQY
V gene: TRBV5-1; J gene: TRBJ2-2; CDR3 protein: ASSSRQGPGELF
V gene: TRBV6-1; J gene: TRBJ2-1; CDR3 protein: ASSEALAGVYNEQF
V gene: TRBV7-6; J gene: TRBJ1-1; CDR3 protein: ASSSTGLNTEAF
V gene: TRBV7-3; J gene: TRBJ2-2; CDR3 protein: ASSLSHPGPAGPTGELF
V gene: TRBV30; J gene: TRBJ1-4; CDR3 protein: ASAREGGEKLF
V gene: TRBV9; J gene: TRBJ1-2; CDR3 protein: ASSVGRTGANYGYT
V gene: TRBV7-2; J gene: TRBJ2-1; CDR3 protein: ASSPTYNEQF
V gene: TRBV27; J gene: TRBJ2-7; CDR3 protein: AARDRGMGEQY
V gene: TRBV15; J gene: TRBJ1-1; CDR3 protein: ATSREGQGRNTEAF
V gene: TRBV7-8; J gene: TRBJ2-7; CDR3 protein: ASSLIPLGGEQY